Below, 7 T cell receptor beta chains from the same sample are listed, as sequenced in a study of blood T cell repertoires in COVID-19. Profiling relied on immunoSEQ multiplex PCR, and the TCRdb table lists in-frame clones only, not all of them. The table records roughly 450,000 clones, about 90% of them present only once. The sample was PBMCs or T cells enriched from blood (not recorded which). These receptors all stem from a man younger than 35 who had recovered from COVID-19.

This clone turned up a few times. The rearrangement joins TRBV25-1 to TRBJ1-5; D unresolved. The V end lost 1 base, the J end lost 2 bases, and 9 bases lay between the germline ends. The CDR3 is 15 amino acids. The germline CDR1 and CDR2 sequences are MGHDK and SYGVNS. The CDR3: CASSESGKGNQPQHF. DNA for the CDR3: TGTGCCAGCAGTGAATCCGGGAAAGGCAATCAGCCCCAGCATTTT.

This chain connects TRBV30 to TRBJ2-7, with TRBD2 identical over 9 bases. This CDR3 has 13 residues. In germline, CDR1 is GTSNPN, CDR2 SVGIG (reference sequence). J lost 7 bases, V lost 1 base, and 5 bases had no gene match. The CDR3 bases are TGTGCCTGGAGTGGCCGACTAGCGGAGGAGCAGTACTTC. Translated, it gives CAWSGRLAEEQYF.

As DNA, the CDR3 is TGTGCCAGCAGCCCCCAAGGGCAGGGTTACACTGAAGCTTTCTTT. Residues: CASSPQGQGYTEAFF. V and J are TRBV3-1 (or the pseudogene TRBV3-2) and TRBJ1-1; D may be TRBD1 (5 bases). V dropped 4 bases and J dropped 3 bases, with 15 bases sitting between them. From germline, CDR1 is LGHDT and CDR2 YNNKEL (reference sequence). The CDR3 consists of 15 residues.

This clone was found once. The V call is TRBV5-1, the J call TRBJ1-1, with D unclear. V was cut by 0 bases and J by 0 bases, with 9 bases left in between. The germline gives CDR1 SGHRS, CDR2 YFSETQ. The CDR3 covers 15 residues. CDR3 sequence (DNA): TGCGCCAGCAGCTTGGTGACTACCTTGAACACTGAAGCTTTCTTT. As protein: CASSLVTTLNTEAFF.

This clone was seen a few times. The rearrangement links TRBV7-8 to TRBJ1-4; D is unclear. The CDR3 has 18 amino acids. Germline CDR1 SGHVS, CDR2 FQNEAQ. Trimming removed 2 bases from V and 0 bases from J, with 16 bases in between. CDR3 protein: CASSLYGNTGATNEKLFF. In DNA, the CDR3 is TGTGCCAGCAGCTTATATGGAAATACCGGAGCAACTAATGAAAAACTGTTTTTT.

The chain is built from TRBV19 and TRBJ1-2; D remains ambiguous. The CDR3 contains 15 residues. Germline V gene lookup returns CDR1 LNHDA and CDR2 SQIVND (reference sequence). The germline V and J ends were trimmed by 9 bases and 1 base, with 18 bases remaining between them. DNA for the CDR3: TGTGCCAGCCGGGTCGTGGGAGCGGGTAACTATGGCTACACCTTC. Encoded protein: CASRVVGAGNYGYTF.

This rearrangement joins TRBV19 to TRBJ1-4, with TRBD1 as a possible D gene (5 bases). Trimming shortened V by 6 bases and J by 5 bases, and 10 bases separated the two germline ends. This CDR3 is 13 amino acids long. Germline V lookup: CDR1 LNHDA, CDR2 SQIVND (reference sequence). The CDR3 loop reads CASRRQKNEKLFF. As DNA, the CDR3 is TGTGCCAGTAGAAGACAGAAGAATGAAAAACTGTTTTTT.